This entry concerns a single T cell receptor beta chain. The antigen is not known. Here immunoSEQ multiplex PCR was the method, and the copy in TCRdb shows in-frame clones only, minus some. The table lists over 95,000 clones, about 53% of them singletons. The V end lost 2 bases, the J end lost 2 bases, and 12 bases lay between the germline ends. Germline CDR1 is SGHRS and CDR2 is YFSETQ. The CDR3 covers 15 residues. The data stem from a study of cytotoxic CD8 clonotypes in ibrutinib-treated CLL. Study outcomes and limitations: Sampling times (in sustained-remission versus progressing patients) were not the same. Contraction or stability on treatment characterized the public clonotypes, which were uncommon. Clonality rose at ibrutinib response and fell back toward baseline at progression. Researchers report that baseline clonality outpaced age-matched healthy donors and tracked circulating CD8+ T-cell counts.

The material sequenced was PBMCs, taken after 24 months of ibrutinib treatment. The J gene is TRBJ2-3, the V gene TRBV5-1, with D perhaps TRBD2 (5 bases). This TCR derives from a human donor with chronic lymphocytic leukemia. CDR3 loop: CASSLKGSDTDTQYF. CDR3 DNA sequence: TGCGCCAGCAGCTTAAAAGGGAGTGACACAGATACGCAGTATTTT.